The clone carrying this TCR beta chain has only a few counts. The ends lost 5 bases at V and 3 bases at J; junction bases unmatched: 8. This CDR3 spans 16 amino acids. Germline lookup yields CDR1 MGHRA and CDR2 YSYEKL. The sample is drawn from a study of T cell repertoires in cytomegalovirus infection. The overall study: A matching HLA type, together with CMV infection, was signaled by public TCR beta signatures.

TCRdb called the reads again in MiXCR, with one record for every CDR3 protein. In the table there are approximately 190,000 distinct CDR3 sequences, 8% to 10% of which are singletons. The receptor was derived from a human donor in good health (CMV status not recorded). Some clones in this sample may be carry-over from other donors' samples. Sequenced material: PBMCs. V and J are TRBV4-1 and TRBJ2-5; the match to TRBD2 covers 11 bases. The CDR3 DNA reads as TGCGCCAGCAGCTTAACGACTAGCGGGGACGAAGAGACCCAGTACTTC. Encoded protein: CASSLTTSGDEETQYF.